The sequence of this TCR beta chain was determined in a study of blood T cell repertoires in COVID-19. Across the study: Specimens from acute and convalescent COVID-19 originated in the United States, Italy and Spain.

The CDR3 extends over 15 amino acids. With 6 bases clipped from V and 7 bases from J, the junction kept 9 bases outside the gene matches. Germline-derived CDR1 and CDR2 are LNHDA and SQIVND (reference sequence). Participants were aged about 18 to 89 years from about two dozen US areas. As originally analysed: Cell counts per sample came from amplifying reference gene primers. Generated by immunoSEQ multiplex PCR, the TCRdb table keeps only in-frame clones and is missing some. D and trimming come from the DNA, and the V and J calls and clone size come from that table. The sample includes fewer than 300,000 clones, roughly 88% of them seen just once.

The J gene is TRBJ1-4, the V gene TRBV19; 9 positions agree with TRBD1. Input material: PBMCs or T cells enriched from blood (not recorded which). The clonotype was recovered from a woman aged 35 to 49 with acute COVID-19. CDR3 nucleotide sequence: TGTGCCAGTAGCTCCCTGGGACAGGGAAGTGAAAAACTGTTTTTT. Its protein is CASSSLGQGSEKLFF.